The rows below give T cell receptor beta chains drawn from one sample of a study of esophageal squamous cell carcinoma under preoperative chemotherapy. In TCRdb, the PCR reads were re-called with MiXCR into one record per CDR3 protein. The sample holds about 12,000 distinct CDR3 sequences, roughly half seen once. The sample here was taken from a patient given preoperative chemotherapy. Receptors were obtained from a human donor with esophageal squamous cell carcinoma. The donor label of this sample is uncertain. Both conserved end residues are part of each CDR3. The D gene is left open where the match is weak. Clone sizes are given selectively: once, few, many, or a class where the clone is expanded.

CDR3nt	CDR3aa	abundance	j_gene	d_gene	v_gene
TGTGCCAGCAGCTTAGCGCGGACTAGCGGGGGTGATAATGAGCAGTTCTTC	CASSLARTSGGDNEQFF	NA	TRBJ2-1	TRBD2	TRBV7-2
TGTGCCAGCAGTGCGACTGAGGACCTAAATGCGCAGTACTTT	CASSATEDLNAQYF	NA	TRBJ2-3	NA	TRBV6-4
TGCGCCAGCACCCTCACTATGAACACTGAAGCTTTCTTT	CASTLTMNTEAFF	NA	TRBJ1-1	NA	TRBV10-1
TGTGCCGGGGGGCCCGGGGGAGGTGAGCAAGAGACGCAGTATTTC	CAGGPGGGEQETQYF	NA	TRBJ2-3	NA	TRBV10-3
TGTGCCAGCAGTGAAAGGTACGGACAGGATACGCAGTATTTT	CASSERYGQDTQYF	few	TRBJ2-3	NA	TRBV6-1
TGCGCCAGCAGTGTACCGTACGAGCAGTACTTC	CASSVPYEQYF	NA	TRBJ2-7	NA	TRBV10-2
TGTGCCAGCAGCCGCTCGCCTAGCGGGAGTTACGAGCAGTACTTC	CASSRSPSGSYEQYF	medium-sized	TRBJ2-7	TRBD2	TRBV12-3/TRBV12-4
TGTGCGAGCAGCGAATCGGGGCGAAGCGCCAAAGATACGCAGTATTTC	CASSESGRSAKDTQYF	NA	TRBJ2-3	NA	TRBV6-8
TGTGCCAGCAGCCGGGATGAGGGCGCAGATACGCAGTATTTT	CASSRDEGADTQYF	many	TRBJ2-3	NA	TRBV6-1
TGTGCCAGCACCTTGGGGGCAACAGATACGCAGTATTTT	CASTLGATDTQYF	medium-sized	TRBJ2-3	NA	TRBV12-3/TRBV12-4
TGTGCCAGCAGCGCTCAGGGGCTGGAGACCCAGTACTTC	CASSAQGLETQYF	NA	TRBJ2-5	NA	TRBV7-2
TGCGCCAGCAAGGGGCTAGGGGGCGGTGAGCAAAACACTCAGTACTTC	CASKGLGGGEQNTQYF	NA	TRBJ2-4	TRBD1	TRBV10-2
TGTGCTAGCAGCCCCGGACAGGGGGCATACGAGCAGTACTTC	CASSPGQGAYEQYF	medium-sized	TRBJ2-7	TRBD1	TRBV7-7
TGTGCCAGCAGTTTGGACAGGGGGGCCAGACAGGTGCAGTACTTC	CASSLDRGARQVQYF	NA	TRBJ2-5	TRBD1	TRBV27
TGTGCCAGCAGGGGGTTTGGGGGACGCGACAAAGAGACGCAGTACTTC	CASRGFGGRDKETQYF	few	TRBJ2-5	NA	TRBV6-1
TGTGCCAGCAGTTCCGAAATCTACCCGTATGAGCAGTTCTTC	CASSSEIYPYEQFF	few	TRBJ2-1	NA	TRBV27
TGTGCCAGCAGTCACACCAACCGGTGGGATACCTACAATGAGCAGTTCTTC	CASSHTNRWDTYNEQFF	NA	TRBJ2-1	NA	TRBV11-3
TGTGCCAGCAGTGAATTGGGGGGGAGCTCCACAGATACGCAGTATTTC	CASSELGGSSTDTQYF	NA	TRBJ2-3	TRBD2	TRBV6-1
TGTGCCAGCAGCGCGGGACTAGCGGGAGGGCGGGTCGATGAGCAGTTCTTC	CASSAGLAGGRVDEQFF	NA	TRBJ2-1	TRBD2	TRBV6-1
TGTGCCAGCAGGGGGAGAGGGAACACCGAGGAGCTGTTCTTT	CASRGRGNTEELFF	NA	TRBJ2-2	NA	TRBV7-2
TGTGCCAGCGGGAGGATGGGTGAGCAGTTCTTC	CASGRMGEQFF	many	TRBJ2-1	NA	TRBV12-3/TRBV12-4
TGTGCCAGCAGTTACGATAGCGGGAGGGGAACCGGGGAGCTGTTTTTT	CASSYDSGRGTGELFF	many	TRBJ2-2	TRBD2	TRBV6-5
TGTGCCAGCAGTGAAAACAGGGGCCTTTGGGAGCAGTTCTTC	CASSENRGLWEQFF	NA	TRBJ2-1	TRBD1	TRBV6-1
TGCAGCGCAGGGAACAGGGGGGGGGAGACCCAGTACTTC	CSAGNRGGETQYF	NA	TRBJ2-5	NA	TRBV20-1
TGTGCCAGCAGAAACCCGGGACTACACAACGAAGAGTACTTC	CASRNPGLHNEEYF	NA	TRBJ2-7	TRBD2	TRBV6-1
TGTGCCAGCAGCACCGGGACTAGCGGGAGGGCGAACACCGGTACGCAGTATTTT	CASSTGTSGRANTGTQYF	NA	TRBJ2-3	TRBD2	TRBV6-1
TGTGCCAGCAGTCTATATCATGGCGGGAGGGCCCGCAATGAGCAGTTCTTC	CASSLYHGGRARNEQFF	medium-sized	TRBJ2-1	TRBD2	TRBV12-3/TRBV12-4
TGTGCCAGCAGTGAGGGATTGGGCACAGGGGAGCAGTTTTTT	CASSEGLGTGEQFF	NA	TRBJ2-2	TRBD1	TRBV6-1
TGTGCCAGCAGTTTGGGGGGGGGAGGCAAAGATACTCAGTACTTC	CASSLGGGGKDTQYF	NA	TRBJ2-4	TRBD2	TRBV6-5
TGCGCCAGCAGTGAATCTAGCGGGAGGTCCCATGAGCAGTTCTTC	CASSESSGRSHEQFF	NA	TRBJ2-1	TRBD2	TRBV10-2
TGTGCCAGCGGGCCACCAGGTGCGGGGACCGGTGAGCAGTTTTTT	CASGPPGAGTGEQFF	NA	TRBJ2-2	NA	TRBV6-1
TGTGCCAGCAGCCCCCCTGACAGGGTTTGGCACAATGAGCAGTACTTC	CASSPPDRVWHNEQYF	medium-sized	TRBJ2-7	TRBD1	TRBV7-2
TGTGCCAGCAGTGACCCGAGGGACAGGGGGGAAGAGACCCAGTACTTC	CASSDPRDRGEETQYF	NA	TRBJ2-5	TRBD1	TRBV6-4
TGTGCCAGCAGTTACAAAGATCAGGGATACAATGAGCAGTTCTTC	CASSYKDQGYNEQFF	NA	TRBJ2-1	NA	TRBV6-5
TGTGCCAGCAGTGACGGGAGCTCTGGGGCCAACGTCCTGACTTTC	CASSDGSSGANVLTF	NA	TRBJ2-6	NA	TRBV6-1
TGTGCCAGCAGTGAAGAGGCGCGGTCCTACAATGAGCAGTTCTTC	CASSEEARSYNEQFF	large	TRBJ2-1	NA	TRBV6-1
TGTGCGAGCGGCGGGGGCGGGGGGACAGAGACGCAGTATTTC	CASGGGGGTETQYF	NA	TRBJ2-1	NA	TRBV7-2
TGTGCCAGCAGTCATACAGGGGACACCGGGGAGCTGTTTTTT	CASSHTGDTGELFF	medium-sized	TRBJ2-2	TRBD1	TRBV6-1
TGTGCCAGCAGGACCGGGGCGGGGGGGACCTACGAGCAGTACTTC	CASRTGAGGTYEQYF	few	TRBJ2-7	TRBD2	TRBV6-1
TGTGCCAGGGGTGTTGGGGGGCGGGGCGGAGAGACCCAGTACTTC	CARGVGGRGGETQYF	NA	TRBJ2-5	NA	TRBV6-1
TGTGCCAGCAGTCTTCGGACAGGGACGAACACCGGGGCGCTGTATTTT	CASSLRTGTNTGALYF	NA	TRBJ2-2	TRBD1	TRBV6-1
TGTGCCAGCAGTGAAGCCCCTAGCGATGAGCAGTTCTTC	CASSEAPSDEQFF	once	TRBJ2-1	NA	TRBV6-1